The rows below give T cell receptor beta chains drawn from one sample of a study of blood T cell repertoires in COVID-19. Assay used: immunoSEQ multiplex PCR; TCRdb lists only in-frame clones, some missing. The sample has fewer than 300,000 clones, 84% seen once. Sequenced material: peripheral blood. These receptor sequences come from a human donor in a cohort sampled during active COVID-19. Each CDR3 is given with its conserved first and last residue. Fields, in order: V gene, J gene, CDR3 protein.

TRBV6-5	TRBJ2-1	CASRKGTSGRDEQFF
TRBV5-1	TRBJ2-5	CASSAGLAGASQETQYF
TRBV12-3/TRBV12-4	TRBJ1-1	CASMWSTEAFF
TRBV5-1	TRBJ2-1	CASSLELAGAYNEQFF
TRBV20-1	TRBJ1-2	CSALSGYGYTF
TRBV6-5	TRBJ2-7	CASSHIFYEQYF
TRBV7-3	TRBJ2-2	CASSLTGLDTGELFF
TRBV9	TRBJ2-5	CASSVESRGETQYF
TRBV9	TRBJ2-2	CASSVGSRVAGELFF
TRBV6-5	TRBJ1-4	CASCGQAATNEKLFF
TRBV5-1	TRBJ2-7	CASSLDSDSEQYF
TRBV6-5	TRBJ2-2	CASRDRVPYTGELFF
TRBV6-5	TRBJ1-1	CASSPQGDTEAFF
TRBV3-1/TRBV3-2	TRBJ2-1	CASSQGDRNRGEQFF
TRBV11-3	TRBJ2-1	CASSLGRTSGYEQFF
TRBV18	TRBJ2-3	CASSQNTQYF
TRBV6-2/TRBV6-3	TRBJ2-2	CASSTQGHGELFF
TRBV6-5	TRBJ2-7	CASNQQGVREQYF
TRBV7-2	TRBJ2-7	CASSFPGQGLREQYF
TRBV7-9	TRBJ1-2	CASSRENTGSRYGYTF
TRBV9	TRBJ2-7	CASSLGGTQYEQYF
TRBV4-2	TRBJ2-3	CASSLATGGQGRGNTQYF
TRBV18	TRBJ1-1	CASSPPRGWNTEAFF
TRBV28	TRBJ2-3	CASSFPTSGATGGRSQYF
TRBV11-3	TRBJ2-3	CASSQGQGSDTQYF
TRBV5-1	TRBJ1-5	CASSREGNQPQHF
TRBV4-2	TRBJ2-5	CASSQGGSQETQYF
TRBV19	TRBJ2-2	CASTPGQGYGELFF
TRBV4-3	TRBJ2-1	CASSQEALTGGLSASSYNEQFF
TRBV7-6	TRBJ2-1	CASSLGPWRSGKGNEQFF
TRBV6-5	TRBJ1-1	CASSIGQGTEAFF
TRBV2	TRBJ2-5	CASRSRDTLNPKYF
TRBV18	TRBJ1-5	CASSDGQNQPQHF
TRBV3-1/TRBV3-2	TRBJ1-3	CASRPRQSGNTIYF
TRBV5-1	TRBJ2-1	CASSFLAGTYNEQFF
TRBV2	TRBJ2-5	CASSEEVQETQYF
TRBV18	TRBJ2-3	CASSLDQTDTQYF
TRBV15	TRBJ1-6	CATSRDVLSPLHF
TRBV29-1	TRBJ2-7	CSVAVSFPEQYF